This record covers a single T cell receptor (beta chain). The protocol was immunoSEQ multiplex PCR, while the TCRdb copy is restricted to in-frame clones and leaves out a portion. The data show about 510,000 clones, about 79% seen once. Donors included only healthy HIV-negative adults lacking recent acute infections or vaccinations. Genomic DNA came from 100 million or so PBMCs in unsorted samples. From germline, CDR1 is SGHNT and CDR2 YYREEE (reference sequence). The V end lost 0 bases, the J end lost 7 bases, and 5 bases lay between the germline ends. The CDR3 length is 12 residues. These data are taken from a study of shared clonotypes between healthy human individuals.

The J gene is TRBJ2-1, the V gene TRBV5-4; no clear D gene. Sequenced input: PBMCs. The TCR was taken from a woman in her forties in good health. Some clones in this sample may be carry-over from other donors' samples. As DNA, the CDR3 is TGTGCCAGCAGCTTGGACCAGAATGAGCAGTTCTTC. The encoded protein is CASSLDQNEQFF.